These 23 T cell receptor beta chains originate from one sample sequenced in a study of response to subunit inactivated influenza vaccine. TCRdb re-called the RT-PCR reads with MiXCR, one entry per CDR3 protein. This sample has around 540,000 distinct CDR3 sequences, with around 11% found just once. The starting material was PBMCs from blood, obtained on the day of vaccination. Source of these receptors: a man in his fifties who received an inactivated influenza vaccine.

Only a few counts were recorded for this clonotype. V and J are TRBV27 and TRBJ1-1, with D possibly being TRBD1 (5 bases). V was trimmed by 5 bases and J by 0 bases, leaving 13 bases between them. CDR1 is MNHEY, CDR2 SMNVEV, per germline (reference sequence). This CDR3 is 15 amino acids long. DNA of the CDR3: TGTGCCAGCAGTCTCTCGGGACCCGTGAACACTGAAGCTTTCTTT. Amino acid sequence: CASSLSGPVNTEAFF.

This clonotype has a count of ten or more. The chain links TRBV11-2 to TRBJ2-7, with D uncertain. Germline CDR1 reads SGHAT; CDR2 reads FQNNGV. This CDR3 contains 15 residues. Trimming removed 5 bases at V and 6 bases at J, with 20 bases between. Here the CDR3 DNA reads TGTGCCAGCAGCCCAGACCTCGGCCCTACGATCGAGCAGTACTTC. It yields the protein CASSPDLGPTIEQYF.

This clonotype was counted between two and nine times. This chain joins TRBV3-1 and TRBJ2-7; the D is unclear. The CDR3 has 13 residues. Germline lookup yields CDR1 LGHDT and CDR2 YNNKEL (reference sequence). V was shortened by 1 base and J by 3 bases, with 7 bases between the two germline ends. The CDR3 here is CASSQGPVYEQYF. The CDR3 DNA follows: TGTGCCAGCAGCCAAGGGCCAGTCTACGAGCAGTACTTC.

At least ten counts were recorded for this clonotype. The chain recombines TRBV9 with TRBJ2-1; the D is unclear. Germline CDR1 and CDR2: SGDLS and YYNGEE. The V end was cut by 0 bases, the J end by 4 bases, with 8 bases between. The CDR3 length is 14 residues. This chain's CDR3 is CASSVAGLYNEQFF. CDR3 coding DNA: TGTGCCAGCAGCGTAGCCGGGTTGTACAATGAGCAGTTCTTC.

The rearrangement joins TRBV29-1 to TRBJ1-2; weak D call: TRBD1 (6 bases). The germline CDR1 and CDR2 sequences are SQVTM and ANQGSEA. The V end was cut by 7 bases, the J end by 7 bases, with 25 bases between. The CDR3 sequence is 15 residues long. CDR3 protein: CSADPGTPSTLGYTF. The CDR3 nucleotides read TGCAGCGCCGACCCCGGGACACCATCCACCCTTGGCTACACCTTC.

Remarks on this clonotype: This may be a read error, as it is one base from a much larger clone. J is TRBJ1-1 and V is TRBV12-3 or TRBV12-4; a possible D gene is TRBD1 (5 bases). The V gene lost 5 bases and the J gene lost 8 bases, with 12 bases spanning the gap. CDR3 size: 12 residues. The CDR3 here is CASSRGVAEAFF. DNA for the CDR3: TGTGCCAGCAGTAGAGGGGTGGCGGAAGCTTTCTTT.

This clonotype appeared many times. CDR3 nucleotides: TGTGCCAGCAACCTCCGGGACAGGGGGCCCAATGAGCAGTTCTTC. It specifies CASNLRDRGPNEQFF. The V gene is TRBV3-1, the J gene TRBJ2-1; 12 positions agree with TRBD1. The CDR3 extends over 15 amino acids. Germline CDR1 LGHDT, CDR2 YNNKEL (reference sequence). V lost 7 bases to trimming and J lost 6 bases; unmatched junction nucleotides: 7.

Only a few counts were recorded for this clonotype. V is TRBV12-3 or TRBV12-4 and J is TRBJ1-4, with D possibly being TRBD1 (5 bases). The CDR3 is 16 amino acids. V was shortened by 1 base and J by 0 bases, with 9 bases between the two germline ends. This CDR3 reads CASSLGGTATNEKLFF. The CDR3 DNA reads TGTGCCAGCAGTTTAGGTGGGACCGCAACTAATGAAAAACTGTTTTTT.

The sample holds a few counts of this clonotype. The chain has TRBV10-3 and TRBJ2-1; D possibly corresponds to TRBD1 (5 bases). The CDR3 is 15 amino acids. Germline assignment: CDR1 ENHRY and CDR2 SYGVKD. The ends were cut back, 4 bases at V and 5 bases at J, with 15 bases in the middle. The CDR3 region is CAISGTGSSNNEQFF. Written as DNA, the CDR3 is TGTGCCATCAGTGGAACAGGTAGTTCCAACAATGAGCAGTTCTTC.

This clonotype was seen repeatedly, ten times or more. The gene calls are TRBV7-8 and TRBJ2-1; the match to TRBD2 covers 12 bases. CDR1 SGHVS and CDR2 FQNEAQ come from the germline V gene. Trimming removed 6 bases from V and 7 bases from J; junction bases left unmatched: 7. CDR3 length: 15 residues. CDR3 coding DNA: TGTGCCAGCAGTCCACGACTAGCGGGGGATAATGAGCAGTTCTTC. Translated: CASSPRLAGDNEQFF. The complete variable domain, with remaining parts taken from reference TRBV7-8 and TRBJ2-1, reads GAGVSQSPRYKVAKRGQDVALRCDPISGHVSLFWYQQALGQGPEFLTYFQNEAQLDKSGLPSDRFFAERPEGSVSTLKIQRTQQEDSAVYLCASSPRLAGDNEQFFGPGTRLTVL.

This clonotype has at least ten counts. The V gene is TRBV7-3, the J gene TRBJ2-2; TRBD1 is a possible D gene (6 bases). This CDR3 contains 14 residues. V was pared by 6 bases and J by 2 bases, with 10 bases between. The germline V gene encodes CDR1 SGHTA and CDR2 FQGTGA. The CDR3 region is CASSYRVNTGELFF. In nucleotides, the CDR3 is TGTGCCAGCAGTTACAGGGTTAACACCGGGGAGCTGTTTTTT.

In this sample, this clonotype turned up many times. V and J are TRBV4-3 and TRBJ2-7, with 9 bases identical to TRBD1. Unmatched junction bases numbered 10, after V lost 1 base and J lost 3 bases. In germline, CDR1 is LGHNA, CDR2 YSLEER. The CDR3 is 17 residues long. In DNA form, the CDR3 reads TGCGCCAGCAGCCAAGGGGGTGCGGACAGGGGTAACTACGAGCAGTACTTC. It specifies CASSQGGADRGNYEQYF.

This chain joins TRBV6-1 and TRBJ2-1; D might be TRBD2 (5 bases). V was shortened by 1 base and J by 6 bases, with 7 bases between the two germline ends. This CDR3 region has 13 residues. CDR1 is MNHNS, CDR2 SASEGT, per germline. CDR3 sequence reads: CASSEVRGNEQFF. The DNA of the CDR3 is TGTGCCAGCAGTGAAGTTCGGGGCAATGAGCAGTTCTTC.

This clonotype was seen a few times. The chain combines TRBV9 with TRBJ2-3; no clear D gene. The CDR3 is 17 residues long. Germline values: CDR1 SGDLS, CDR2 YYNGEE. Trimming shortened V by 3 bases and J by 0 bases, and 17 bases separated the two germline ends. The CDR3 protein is CASSAQYGGTSTDTQYF. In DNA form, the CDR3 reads TGTGCCAGCAGCGCCCAGTATGGCGGAACTAGCACAGATACGCAGTATTTT.

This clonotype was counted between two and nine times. DNA of the CDR3: TGTGCCAGCAGACCCGACTACCACAATGAGCAGTTCTTC. Protein sequence: CASRPDYHNEQFF. The chain employs TRBV12-3 or TRBV12-4 and TRBJ2-1; maybe TRBD2 (5 bases). The length of the CDR3 is 13 residues. Trimming removed 6 bases from V and 5 bases from J, with 11 bases in between.

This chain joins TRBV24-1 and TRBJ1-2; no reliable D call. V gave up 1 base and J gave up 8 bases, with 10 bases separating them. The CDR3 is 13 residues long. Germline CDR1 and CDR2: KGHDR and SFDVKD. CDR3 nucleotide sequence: TGTGCCACCAGTGATTTTGGGTTTTACGGCTACACCTTC. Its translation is CATSDFGFYGYTF.

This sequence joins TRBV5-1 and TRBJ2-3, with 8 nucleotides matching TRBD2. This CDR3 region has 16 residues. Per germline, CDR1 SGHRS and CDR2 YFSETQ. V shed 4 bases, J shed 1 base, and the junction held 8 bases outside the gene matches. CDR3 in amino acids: CASSPYSGDGTDTQYF. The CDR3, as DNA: TGCGCCAGCAGCCCTTATAGCGGGGACGGCACAGATACGCAGTATTTT. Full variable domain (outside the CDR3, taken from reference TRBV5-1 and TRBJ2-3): KAGVTQTPRYLIKTRGQQVTLSCSPISGHRSVSWYQQTPGQGLQFLFEYFSETQRNKGNFPGRFSGRQFSNSRSEMNVSTLELGDSALYLCASSPYSGDGTDTQYFGPGTRLTVL.

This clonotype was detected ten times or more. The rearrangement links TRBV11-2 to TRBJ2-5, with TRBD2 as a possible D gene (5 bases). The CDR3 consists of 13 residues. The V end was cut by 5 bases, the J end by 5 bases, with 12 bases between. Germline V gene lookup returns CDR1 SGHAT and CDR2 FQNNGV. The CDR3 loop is CASSPGSLETQYF. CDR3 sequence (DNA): TGTGCCAGCAGCCCGGGATCCTTGGAGACCCAGTACTTC.

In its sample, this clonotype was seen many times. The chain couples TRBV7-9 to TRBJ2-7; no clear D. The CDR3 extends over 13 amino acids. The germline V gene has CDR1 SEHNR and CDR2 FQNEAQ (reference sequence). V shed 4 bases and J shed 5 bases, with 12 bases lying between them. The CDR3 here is CASSSSLRHEQYF. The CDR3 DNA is TGTGCCAGCAGCTCCTCGCTGCGCCACGAGCAGTACTTC.

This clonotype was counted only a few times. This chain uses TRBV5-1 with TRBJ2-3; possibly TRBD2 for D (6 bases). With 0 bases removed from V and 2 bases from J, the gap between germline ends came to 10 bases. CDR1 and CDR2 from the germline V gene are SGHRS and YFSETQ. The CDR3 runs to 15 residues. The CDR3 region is CASSLGGKDTDTQYF. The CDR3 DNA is TGCGCCAGCAGCTTGGGCGGGAAGGACACAGATACGCAGTATTTT. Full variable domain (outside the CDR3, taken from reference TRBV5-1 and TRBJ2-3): KAGVTQTPRYLIKTRGQQVTLSCSPISGHRSVSWYQQTPGQGLQFLFEYFSETQRNKGNFPGRFSGRQFSNSRSEMNVSTLELGDSALYLCASSLGGKDTDTQYFGPGTRLTVL.

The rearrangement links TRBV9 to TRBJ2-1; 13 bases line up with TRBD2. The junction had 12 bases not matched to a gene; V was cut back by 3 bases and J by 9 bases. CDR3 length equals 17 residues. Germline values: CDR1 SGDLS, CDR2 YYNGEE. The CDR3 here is CASSASTSGRAIAEQFF. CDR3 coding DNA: TGTGCCAGCAGCGCCTCAACTAGCGGGAGGGCCATCGCTGAGCAGTTCTTC.

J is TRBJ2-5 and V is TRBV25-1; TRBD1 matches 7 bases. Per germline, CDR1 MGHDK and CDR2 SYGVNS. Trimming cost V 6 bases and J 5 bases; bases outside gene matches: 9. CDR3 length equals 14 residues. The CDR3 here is CASSTRDRWETQYF. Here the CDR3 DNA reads TGTGCCAGCAGCACACGGGACAGATGGGAGACCCAGTACTTC.

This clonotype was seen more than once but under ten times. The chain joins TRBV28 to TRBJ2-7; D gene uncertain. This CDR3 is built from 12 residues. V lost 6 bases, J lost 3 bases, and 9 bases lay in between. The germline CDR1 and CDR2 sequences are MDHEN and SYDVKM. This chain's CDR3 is CASSAVGYEQYF. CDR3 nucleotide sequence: TGTGCCAGCAGCGCTGTGGGCTACGAGCAGTACTTC.